This T cell receptor (beta chain) was sequenced during a study of cytomegalovirus exposure and HLA in healthy donors (dated by TCRdb to 2015 to 2018). About the study as a whole: According to an earlier analysis of 587 of the donors, 150 million to 200 million T cells yielded 100 million or so unique TCR beta sequences and about 300 Gb of sequence data. HLA typing included class I and class II loci at four-digit resolution. Along with the approximately 650-subject first cohort, a separate validation cohort of over a hundred different subjects was used. Rather than drawing on any new phenotypic data, the later analysis identified candidate immune exposures from TCR beta sequences and the way those sequences occurred across donors. In an earlier analysis of roughly 580 of the donors, high-throughput TCR beta sequencing was used to judge whether each TCR beta V gene segment behaved as functional or pseudogenic. To predict cytomegalovirus infection status, the study combined high-throughput TCR immunosequencing, statistical association of individual TCRs with disease status, and machine learning. The study was designed to test whether signatures of past pathogen exposure could be identified by cataloging public T cell receptors. Roughly five DR-DQ haplotypes were handled as single units for association and clustering because linkage in the cohort was strong. All discovery cohort repertoires had been generated on a single sequencing platform. Across around 400 genotyped donors of the cohort, an average of 235,054 unique TCR beta nucleotide sequences per donor were sequenced, and approximately 17% of those sequences were non-productive. The study profiled the T cell repertoires of fewer than 850 subjects by immunosequencing and related them to cytomegalovirus serostatus. A later genetic analysis took genome-wide SNP genotypes for about 65% of the 666 donors and used that subset as a discovery cohort. An early release covering around 630 HLA-typed donors comprised roughly 300 gigabases of sequencing data and tens of millions of unique TCR sequences. The number of typed donors differed by locus: about 620-630 for A, B, C, DRB1 and DQB1; some 500 for DQA1; 600 to 610 for DPA1; and 400 to 480 for DPB1. The genetic ancestry cluster associated with self-reported Caucasian donors included 70% to 85% of the approximately 400 genotyped donors. Donor age, sex, ethnicity and CMV serostatus were compiled alongside the repertoire data. To study patterns of TCR occurrence, a later analysis re-analyzed previously published TCR beta repertoires from around 700 donors and added high-resolution HLA genotyping.

The receptor library was made with the immunoSEQ multiplex PCR assay. A mixture of 60 forward primers for TCR Vbeta segments and 13 reverse primers for TCR Jbeta segments was used in the multiplex PCR. A multiplex PCR assay on genomic DNA amplified the CDR3 region of rearranged TCR beta genes. On the Illumina HiSeq System, the amplified TCR beta libraries were sequenced as 87-base-pair reads. The authors processed their data as follows. In a later analysis, tens of millions of unique TCR beta chains were counted across the 500 to 850 repertoires, and approximately 11 million of these chains were shared by at least two donors. To remove PCR and sequencing errors, raw reads were error-corrected and collapsed into unique sequences using a nearest-neighbor algorithm that merged closely related sequences. Alignment of CDR3 sequences to IMGT reference sequences was used to assign V, D and J gene segments. For a sequence to be retained, at least a six-nucleotide match to both a V gene segment and a J gene segment was required. A rearrangement was called productive if the CDR3 had no stop codons and remained in frame with V and J, and every other rearrangement was called non-productive. CDR3 was defined according to IMGT convention as the region running from the second conserved V-encoded cysteine to the conserved J-encoded phenylalanine. The earlier analysis of some 600 of the donors excluded sequences that lacked an unambiguous match to a single V gene segment. In an earlier analysis of 587 of the donors, a V segment was called functional when productive rearrangements were above 56.7%, and segregating when the standard deviation between donors exceeded 5%. To diagnose cytomegalovirus status from the catalog of TCR beta chain sequences, a statistical classification framework was built. A later analysis assigned V and J genes by comparing TCR nucleotide sequences with IMGT/GENE-DB human TR gene sequences. Using the TCRdist pipeline, a later analysis assigned CDR3 sequences along with most-parsimonious VDJ recombination scenarios. In a later analysis, each TCR beta chain was defined by its CDR3 amino acid sequence together with its V-gene family, and reads lacking a unique V-gene family were excluded. As a way to deal with suspected cross-contamination and a sequencing artifact, a later analysis dropped 592 nucleotide sequences that were highly shared and had low generation probability. In a later analysis, a clonal expansion index was calculated for each public chain from normalized within-repertoire ranks of inferred template counts. In a later analysis, generation probabilities were computed with a VDJ recombination model fitted to out-of-frame rearrangements, and the resulting probabilities were checked against IGoR. In a later analysis, TCR-TCR, TCR-HLA and TCR-CMV co-occurrence was scored with hypergeometric tests, and a repertoire-size bias correction was applied to TCR pairs. False discovery rates were estimated in a later analysis by permuting HLA or CMV assignments 20 times. In a later analysis, co-occurring TCRs were grouped with DBSCAN, and TCRdist sequence similarity was added when clustering was performed within HLA-allele-positive subsets. Repertoires with fewer than 30,000 or more than 120,000 public chains were left out of co-occurrence clustering, as were about 5 repertoires with anomalous nucleotide sharing. TCRdb mirrors the immuneACCESS table, restricted to in-frame sequences. Some clones are absent from its copies; in checked studies, under half trace to an unresolved V gene, and the reason for the others is unknown. D and trimming come from the DNA, and the V and J calls and clone size come from that table. The sample data list 100,000 to 150,000 clones, and around 82% of these were observed just once. About 3.5% of the sample comes from the top ten.

What the study reported, not specific to this receptor: In this cohort, only TCR beta chains were sequenced, and detectable features were limited by the absence of alpha or paired-chain data. An earlier analysis of 450 to 750 of the donors showed that most TCR beta V segments appeared in productive rearrangements either about 90% or about 30% of the time, which broadly matched IMGT annotations. When HLA alleles, especially DR and DQ, strongly co-occurred, attributing TCR associations to individual alleles was difficult. Because counts were too low, seventeen rarely observed V segments, including chromosome 9 orphons, were excluded from the earlier analysis of around 590 of the donors. Most TCR sequences were seen in very few donors, while some public TCRs were found in many individuals. Roughly uniform sequencing depth across donors was assumed in presence/absence analyses, although this assumption may not hold. A cluster of highly shared sequence variants was judged likely to represent a technical artifact of the sequencing pipeline. It was suggested by the authors that the approach could potentially be generalized to other disease states and immunological phenotypes. A further reported finding was that TCR beta sequences accurately predicted the HLA-A and HLA-B alleles for most subjects in the first cohort. In a later analysis, TCR association rates were found to vary across HLA loci, with the most associated TCRs seen for DRB1 alleles and the fewest for HLA-C alleles. In a later analysis, HLA-associated TCR beta chains showed more clonal expansion and lower generation probabilities than non-associated chains that were equally common. Immune exposure information for the cohort was limited to CMV serostatus. A later analysis associated about 17,000 TCR beta sequences with specific HLA alleles at a false discovery rate of 0.05. The classifier was reported to diagnose cytomegalovirus status with high specificity and sensitivity in both the original cohort and the validation cohort. A total of roughly 160 TCR beta chains were listed by the study as associated with cytomegalovirus. Several of the top co-occurrence clusters appeared to be linked to parvovirus B19, influenza, CMV and Epstein-Barr virus, according to a later analysis. Because the 87-base-pair reads could not distinguish some IMGT-functional V segments, including TRBV6-2 and TRBV6-3, those segments were excluded. Linkage disequilibrium might explain the correlated functional status among segregating V segments, but an unknown experimental factor could not be excluded. A later analysis found that most CMV-associated TCR beta chains appeared HLA-restricted, with HLA associations seemingly driven largely by CMV exposure. HLA typing was unavailable for some donors at each locus, so association tests used only the typed subset. A later genetic analysis associated a missense DCLRE1C variant with V-gene and J-gene trimming of TCR beta chains, and an independent cohort replicated the association. In vitro tests confirmed that a few of the cytomegalovirus-associated TCR beta chains recognize cytomegalovirus antigens. Compared with the roughly 600-donor mean, donors in an Asian-associated ancestry cluster had fewer N-insertions in productive TCRs, according to a later genetic analysis.

For this clone: Its antigen is unknown. Base qualities are missing; no much larger clone stands one base away.

The CDR3 contains 12 residues, cysteine and phenylalanine counted. Only the CDR3 portion is preserved as DNA: 36 bases, with reading frame beginning at the first base. CDR1 and CDR2 (GTSNPN, SVGIG) derive from the germline V gene (reference sequence). V and J lose 8 bases and 4 bases, and a span of 14 bases separates them. The cohort consisted of approximately 690 healthy bone marrow donors. Cohort members were all nominally healthy when sampled, although unrecorded immune exposures were likely present. The donor was CMV seropositive and was included in the group of 289 seropositive cohort members. A peripheral blood sample was collected from each donor, and TCR beta sequencing was performed on peripheral blood mononuclear cells. The Qiagen DNeasy Blood Extraction Kit was used to extract genomic DNA from the blood cell samples.

The source material was PBMCs. The chain is assembled from TRBV30 and TRBJ1-1, with TRBD1 as a weak D call on 6 bases. The TCR sequence derives from a woman in her thirties or forties in good health and CMV-seropositive. The CDR3 region has the sequence CAGGALGTEAFF. The DNA reads as follows: TGTGCCGGGGGGGCCCTGGGCACTGAAGCTTTCTTT.